This T cell receptor (beta chain) was sequenced for a study of blood T cell repertoires in COVID-19. The wider study: Both acute and convalescent COVID-19 samples were obtained from the United States, Italy and Spain.

Participants' own reports of clinical history determined their cohort assignment. For recovered donors of Cohort 3, there were two negative PCRs, clearance, or symptom resolution. The ends were cut back, 9 bases at V and 0 bases at J, with 14 bases in the middle. CDR1 is LNHNV and CDR2 is YYDKDF in the germline V gene (reference sequence). The CDR3 length is 15 residues. In the source study's methods: Amplification of reference gene primers was used by the study to estimate nucleated cell counts. Assay: immunoSEQ multiplex PCR; the TCRdb copy retains only in-frame clones and omits some. That table supplies the V and J calls and clone size; D and trimming were determined from the DNA. The sample has about 480,000 clones, roughly 90% seen once.

V gene TRBV15 combines with J gene TRBJ1-4, with unresolved D. Input material: PBMCs or T cells enriched from blood (not recorded which). This receptor was identified in a woman in her 40s who had recovered from COVID-19. CDR3 in DNA: TGTGCCACACAGAACAGATTGACAACTAATGAAAAACTGTTTTTT. Protein: CATQNRLTTNEKLFF.